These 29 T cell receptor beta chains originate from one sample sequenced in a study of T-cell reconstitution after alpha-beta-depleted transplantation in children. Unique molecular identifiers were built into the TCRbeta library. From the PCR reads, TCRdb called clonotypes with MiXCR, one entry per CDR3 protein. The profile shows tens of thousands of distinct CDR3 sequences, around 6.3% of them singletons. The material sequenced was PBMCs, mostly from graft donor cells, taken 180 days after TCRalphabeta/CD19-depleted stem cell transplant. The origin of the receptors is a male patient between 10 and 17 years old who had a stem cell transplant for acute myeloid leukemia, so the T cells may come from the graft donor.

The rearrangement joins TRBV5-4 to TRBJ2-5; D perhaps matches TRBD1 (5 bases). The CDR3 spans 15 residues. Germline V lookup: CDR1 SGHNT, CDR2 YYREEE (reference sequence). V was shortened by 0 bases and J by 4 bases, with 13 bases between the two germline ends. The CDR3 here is CASSLAQGAGETQYF. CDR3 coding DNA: TGTGCCAGCAGCTTGGCCCAAGGGGCAGGAGAGACCCAGTACTTC.

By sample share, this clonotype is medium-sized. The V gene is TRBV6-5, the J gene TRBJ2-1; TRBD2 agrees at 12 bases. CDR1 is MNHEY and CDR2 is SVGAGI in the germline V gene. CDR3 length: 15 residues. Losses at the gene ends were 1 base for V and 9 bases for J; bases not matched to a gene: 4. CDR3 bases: TGTGCCAGCAGTTACTATCTAGCGGGAGGGCCTGAGCAGTTCTTC. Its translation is CASSYYLAGGPEQFF.

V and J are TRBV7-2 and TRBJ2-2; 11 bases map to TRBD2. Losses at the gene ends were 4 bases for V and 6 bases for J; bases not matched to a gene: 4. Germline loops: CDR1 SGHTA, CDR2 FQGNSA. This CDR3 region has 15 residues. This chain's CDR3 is CASSSIAGGAGELFF. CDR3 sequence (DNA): TGTGCCAGCAGCTCCATAGCGGGAGGGGCCGGGGAGCTGTTTTTT. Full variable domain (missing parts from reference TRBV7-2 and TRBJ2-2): GAGVSQSPSNKVTEKGKDVELRCDPISGHTALYWYRQSLGQGLEFLIYFQGNSAPDKSGLPSDRFSAERTGGSVSTLTIQRTQQEDSAVYLCASSSIAGGAGELFFGEGSRLTVL.

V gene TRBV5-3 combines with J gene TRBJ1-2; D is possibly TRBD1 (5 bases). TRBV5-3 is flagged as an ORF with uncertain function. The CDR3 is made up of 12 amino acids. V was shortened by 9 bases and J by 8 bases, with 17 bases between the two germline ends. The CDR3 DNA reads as TGTGCCATGAGCTTGGGGCAGGACGGCTACACCTTC. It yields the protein CAMSLGQDGYTF.

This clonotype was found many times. Here the CDR3 DNA reads TGTGCCAGCAGCCAATCGATAGGGAGAGGGGGCTACACCTTC. Its translation: CASSQSIGRGGYTF. V is TRBV3-1 and J is TRBJ1-2; D unresolved. Germline CDR1 LGHDT, CDR2 YNNKEL (reference sequence). This CDR3 is built from 14 residues. The germline V and J ends were trimmed by 2 bases and 8 bases, with 15 bases remaining between them.

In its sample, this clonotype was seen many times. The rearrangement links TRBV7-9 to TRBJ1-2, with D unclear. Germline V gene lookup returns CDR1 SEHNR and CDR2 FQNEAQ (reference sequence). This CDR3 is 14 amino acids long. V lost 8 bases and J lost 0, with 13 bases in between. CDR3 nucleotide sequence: TGTGCCAGCGTTAGGGCAGATCCTAACTATGGCTACACCTTC. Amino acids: CASVRADPNYGYTF.

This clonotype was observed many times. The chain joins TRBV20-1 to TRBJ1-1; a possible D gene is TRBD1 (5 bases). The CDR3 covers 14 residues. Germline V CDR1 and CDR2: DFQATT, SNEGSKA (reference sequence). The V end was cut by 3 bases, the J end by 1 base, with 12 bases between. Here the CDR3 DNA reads TGCAGTGCTAGTTCGGGCAGGGCGAACACTGAAGCTTTCTTT. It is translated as CSASSGRANTEAFF.

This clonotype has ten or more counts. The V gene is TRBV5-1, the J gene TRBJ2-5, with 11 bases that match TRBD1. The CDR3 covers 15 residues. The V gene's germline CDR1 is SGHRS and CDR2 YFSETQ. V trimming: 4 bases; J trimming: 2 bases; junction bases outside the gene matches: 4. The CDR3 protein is CASSPWDRGQETQYF. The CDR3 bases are TGCGCCAGCAGCCCCTGGGACAGGGGGCAAGAGACCCAGTACTTC.

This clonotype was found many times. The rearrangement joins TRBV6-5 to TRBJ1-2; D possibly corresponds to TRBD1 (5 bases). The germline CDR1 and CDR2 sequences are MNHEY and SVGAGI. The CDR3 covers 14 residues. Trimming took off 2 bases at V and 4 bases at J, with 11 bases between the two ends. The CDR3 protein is CASSYGTFVYGYTF. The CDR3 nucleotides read TGTGCCAGCAGTTACGGGACTTTCGTCTATGGCTACACCTTC.

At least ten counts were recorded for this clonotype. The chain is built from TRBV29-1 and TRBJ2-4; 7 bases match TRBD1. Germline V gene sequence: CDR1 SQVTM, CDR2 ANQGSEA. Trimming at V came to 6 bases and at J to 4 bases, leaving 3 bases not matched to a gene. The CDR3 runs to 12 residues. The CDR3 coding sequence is TGCAGCGTAAGGGACAGTAAAAACATTCAGTACTTC. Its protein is CSVRDSKNIQYF.

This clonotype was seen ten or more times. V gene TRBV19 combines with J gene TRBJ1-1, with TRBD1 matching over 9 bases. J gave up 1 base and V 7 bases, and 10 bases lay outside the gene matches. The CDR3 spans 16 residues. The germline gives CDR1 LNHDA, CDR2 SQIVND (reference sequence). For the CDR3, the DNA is TGTGCCAGTATCAGATGGACAGGGGCCAAGAACACTGAAGCTTTCTTT. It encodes CASIRWTGAKNTEAFF.

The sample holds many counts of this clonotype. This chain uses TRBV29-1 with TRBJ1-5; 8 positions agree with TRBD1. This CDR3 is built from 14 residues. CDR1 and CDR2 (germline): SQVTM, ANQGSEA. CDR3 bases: TGCAGGAGTGGAAGGACAGGGCACTTCGGGCCCCAGCATTTT. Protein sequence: CRSGRTGHFGPQHF.

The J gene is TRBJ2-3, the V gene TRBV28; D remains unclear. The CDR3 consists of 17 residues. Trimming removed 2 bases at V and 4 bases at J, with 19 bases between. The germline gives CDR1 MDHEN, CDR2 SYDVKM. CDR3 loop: CASSLPTSTLAADTQYF. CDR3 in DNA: TGTGCCAGCAGTTTACCGACATCAACACTTGCCGCAGATACGCAGTATTTT.

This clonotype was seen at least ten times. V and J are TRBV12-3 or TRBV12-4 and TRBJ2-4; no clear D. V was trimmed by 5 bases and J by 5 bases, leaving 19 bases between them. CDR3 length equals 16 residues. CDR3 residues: CASSPKGLGLQNIQYF. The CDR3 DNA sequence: TGTGCCAGCAGTCCGAAGGGCCTCGGGCTTCAAAACATTCAGTACTTC.

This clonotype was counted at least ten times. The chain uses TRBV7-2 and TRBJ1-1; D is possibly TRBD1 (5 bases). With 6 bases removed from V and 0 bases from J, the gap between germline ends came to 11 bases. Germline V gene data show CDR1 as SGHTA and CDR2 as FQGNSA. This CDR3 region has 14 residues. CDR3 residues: CASSAGAMNTEAFF. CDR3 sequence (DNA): TGTGCCAGCAGTGCTGGGGCCATGAACACTGAAGCTTTCTTT.

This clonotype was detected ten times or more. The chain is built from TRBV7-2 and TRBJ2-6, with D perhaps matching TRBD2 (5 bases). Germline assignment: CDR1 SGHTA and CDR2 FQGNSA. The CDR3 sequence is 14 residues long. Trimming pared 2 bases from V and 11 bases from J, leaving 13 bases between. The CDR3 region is CASSLLPRRDVLTF. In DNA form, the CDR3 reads TGTGCCAGCAGCTTATTGCCCCGGCGGGACGTCCTGACTTTC.

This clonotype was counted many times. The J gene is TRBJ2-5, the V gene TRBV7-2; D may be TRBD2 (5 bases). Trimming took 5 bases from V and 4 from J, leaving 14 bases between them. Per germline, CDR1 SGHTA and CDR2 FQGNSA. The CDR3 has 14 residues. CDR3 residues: CASSPWTVLETQYF. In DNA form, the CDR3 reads TGTGCCAGCAGCCCCTGGACTGTCTTAGAGACCCAGTACTTC.

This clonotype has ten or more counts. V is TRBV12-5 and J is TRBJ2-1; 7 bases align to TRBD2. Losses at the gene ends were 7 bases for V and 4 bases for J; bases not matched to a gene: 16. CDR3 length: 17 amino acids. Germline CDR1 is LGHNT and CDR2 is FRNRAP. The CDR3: CASARRALATHYNEQFF. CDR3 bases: TGTGCTAGTGCCAGAAGGGCACTAGCGACTCATTACAATGAGCAGTTCTTC.

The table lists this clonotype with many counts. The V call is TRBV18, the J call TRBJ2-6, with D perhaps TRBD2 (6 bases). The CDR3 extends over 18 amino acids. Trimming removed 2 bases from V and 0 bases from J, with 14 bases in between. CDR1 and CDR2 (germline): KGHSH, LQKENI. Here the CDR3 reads CASSPRPRENSGANVLTF. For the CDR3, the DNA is TGTGCCAGCTCACCAAGGCCGCGGGAAAACTCTGGGGCCAACGTCCTGACTTTC.

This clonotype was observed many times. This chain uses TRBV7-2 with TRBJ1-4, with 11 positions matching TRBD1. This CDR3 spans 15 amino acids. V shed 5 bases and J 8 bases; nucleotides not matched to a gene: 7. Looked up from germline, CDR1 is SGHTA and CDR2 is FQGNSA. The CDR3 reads CASSGQGARGEKLFF. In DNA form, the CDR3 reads TGTGCCAGCAGCGGACAGGGGGCGCGGGGGGAAAAACTGTTTTTT.

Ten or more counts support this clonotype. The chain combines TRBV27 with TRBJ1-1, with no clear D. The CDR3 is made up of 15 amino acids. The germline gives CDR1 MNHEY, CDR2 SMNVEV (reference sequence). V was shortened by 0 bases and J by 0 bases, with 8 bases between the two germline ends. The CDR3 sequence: CASSLSGGMNTEAFF. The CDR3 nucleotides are TGTGCCAGCAGTTTATCGGGCGGGATGAACACTGAAGCTTTCTTT.

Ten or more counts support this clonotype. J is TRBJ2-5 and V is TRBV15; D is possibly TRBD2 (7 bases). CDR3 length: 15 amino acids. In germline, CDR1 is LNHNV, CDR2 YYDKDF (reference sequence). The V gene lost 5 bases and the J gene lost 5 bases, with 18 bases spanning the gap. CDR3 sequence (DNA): TGTGCCACCAGCCCAGGGGCGGGAGAAGGGGAGACCCAGTACTTC. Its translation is CATSPGAGEGETQYF.

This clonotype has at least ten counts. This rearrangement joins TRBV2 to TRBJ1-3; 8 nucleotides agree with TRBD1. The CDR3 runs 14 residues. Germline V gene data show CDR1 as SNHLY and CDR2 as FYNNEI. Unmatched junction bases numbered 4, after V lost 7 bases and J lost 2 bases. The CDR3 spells CASIPQGAGNTIYF. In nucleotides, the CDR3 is TGTGCCAGCATCCCACAGGGGGCTGGAAACACCATATATTTT.

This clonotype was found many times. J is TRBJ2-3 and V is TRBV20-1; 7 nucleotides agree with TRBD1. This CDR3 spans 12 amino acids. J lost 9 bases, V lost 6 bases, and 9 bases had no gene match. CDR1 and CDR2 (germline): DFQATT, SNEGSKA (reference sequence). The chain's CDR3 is CSAVGRDSTQYF. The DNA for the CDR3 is TGCAGTGCCGTCGGACGGGACAGCACGCAGTATTTT.

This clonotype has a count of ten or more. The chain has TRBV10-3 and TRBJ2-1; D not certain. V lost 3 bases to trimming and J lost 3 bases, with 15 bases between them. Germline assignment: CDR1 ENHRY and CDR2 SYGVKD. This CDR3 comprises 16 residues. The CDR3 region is CAISDFSAKFYNEQFF. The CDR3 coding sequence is TGTGCCATCAGTGACTTTTCAGCGAAGTTCTACAATGAGCAGTTCTTC.

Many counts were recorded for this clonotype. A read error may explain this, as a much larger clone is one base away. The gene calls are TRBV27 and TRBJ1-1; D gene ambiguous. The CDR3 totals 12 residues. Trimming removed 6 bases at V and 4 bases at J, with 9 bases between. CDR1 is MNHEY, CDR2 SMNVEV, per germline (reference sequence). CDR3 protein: CASRGSRTEAFF. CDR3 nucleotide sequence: TGTGCCAGCAGAGGGAGCCGCACTGAAGCTTTCTTT.

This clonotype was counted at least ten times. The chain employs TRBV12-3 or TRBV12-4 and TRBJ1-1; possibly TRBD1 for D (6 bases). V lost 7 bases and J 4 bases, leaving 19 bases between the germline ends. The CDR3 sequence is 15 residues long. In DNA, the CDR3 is TGTGCCAGCACTAACCAGGGGCGGATTTCCACTGAAGCTTTCTTT. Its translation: CASTNQGRISTEAFF.

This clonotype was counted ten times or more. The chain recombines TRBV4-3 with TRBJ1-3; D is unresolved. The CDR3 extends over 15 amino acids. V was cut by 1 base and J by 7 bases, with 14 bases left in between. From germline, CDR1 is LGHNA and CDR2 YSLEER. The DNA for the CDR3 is TGCGCCAGCAGCCAAGGAAACGGGTTCCCGAACACCATATATTTT. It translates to CASSQGNGFPNTIYF.

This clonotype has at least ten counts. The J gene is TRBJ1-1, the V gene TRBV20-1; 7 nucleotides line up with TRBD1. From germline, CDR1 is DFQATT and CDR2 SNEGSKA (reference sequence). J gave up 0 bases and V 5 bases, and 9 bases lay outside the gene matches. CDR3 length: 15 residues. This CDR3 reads CSAQGGVTMNTEAFF. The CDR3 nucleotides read TGCAGTGCTCAGGGGGGGGTAACCATGAACACTGAAGCTTTCTTT.